This T cell receptor (beta chain) was recovered during a study of blood T cell repertoires in COVID-19. Study information: Acute-phase and convalescent COVID-19 samples originated in the United States, Italy and Spain. T cells, B-cell-depleted T cells, or PBMCs provided the cDNA or gDNA that served as material.

The CDR3 contains 15 residues. CDR1 SGHRS and CDR2 YFSETQ come from the germline V gene. J gave up 5 bases and V 2 bases, and 6 bases lay outside the gene matches. Original processing notes: Amplifying reference gene primers gave estimates of nucleated cell counts. The assay was immunoSEQ multiplex PCR, and TCRdb's table has in-frame clones only and misses some. D and trimming come from the DNA, and the V and J calls and clone size come from that table. Among nearly 110,000 clones listed, about four fifths were seen once. The sequenced sample consisted of peripheral blood. The V call is TRBV5-1, the J call TRBJ2-3; 9 bases map to TRBD1. The TCR sequence derives from an older man with acute or convalescent COVID-19. The CDR3 sequence: CASSFRQGEGDTQYF. The CDR3 nucleotides read TGCGCCAGCAGCTTCAGACAGGGGGAGGGAGATACGCAGTATTTT.